This TCR beta chain was profiled in a study of neurological immune-mediated disorders. For the unsorted libraries, 2 million PBMCs stored at -80 C served as input. This clonotype was seen at least ten times. The V gene end was trimmed by 1 base and the J gene end by 3 bases; junction bases not matched to a gene: 13. Germline assignment: CDR1 SGHRS and CDR2 YFSETQ. The CDR3 is made up of 17 amino acids. Template-switch 5'RACE cDNA synthesis added a 10-nucleotide unique molecular identifier. The output of every sequencing run, over 190 million TCR-beta sequences, came from 15-18 subjects. TCRdb ran MiXCR on the 5' RACE reads and lists one entry per CDR3 protein. The data contain about 55,000 distinct CDR3 sequences, roughly 4.4% of them singletons.

The chain employs TRBV5-1 and TRBJ2-7, with 7 bases lining up with TRBD1. The sequenced sample was PBMCs. The sequence came from a man aged 45 to 65 with multiple sclerosis. CDR3 in DNA: TGCGCCAGCAGCTTGTCCCGAAGGGGGCTAATTCACTACGAGCAGTACTTC. It codes for CASSLSRRGLIHYEQYF. The entire variable domain, with the rest obtained from reference TRBV5-1 and TRBJ2-7, is as follows: KAGVTQTPRYLIKTRGQQVTLSCSPISGHRSVSWYQQTPGQGLQFLFEYFSETQRNKGNFPGRFSGRQFSNSRSEMNVSTLELGDSALYLCASSLSRRGLIHYEQYFGPGTRLTVT.